This T cell receptor beta chain came from a study of cytomegalovirus exposure and HLA in healthy donors. Points on this clone: As yet, its antigen is unknown.

Use of 60 Vbeta and 13 Jbeta primers characterized the PCR. TCRdb keeps only in-frame clones here, not all; method: immunoSEQ multiplex PCR. In the table there are around 96,000 clones, around 74% of which are singletons. Germline loops: CDR1 SGHAT, CDR2 FQNNGV. V was clipped by 0 bases and J by 1 base, with 6 bases between them. The CDR3 contains 14 residues. General study findings and limits: Roughly uniform sequencing depth across donors was assumed, possibly incorrectly.

This chain uses TRBV11-2 with TRBJ1-2, with D hard to call. The sample comprised PBMCs. This TCR was recovered from a young man in good health and CMV-seropositive. The CDR3 spells CASSLERGNYGYTF. DNA for the CDR3: TGTGCCAGCAGCTTAGAACGGGGTAACTATGGCTACACCTTC. Using reference TRBV11-2 and TRBJ1-2 for the parts outside the CDR3, the full variable domain is EAGVAQSPRYKIIEKRQSVAFWCNPISGHATLYWYQQILGQGPKLLIQFQNNGVVDDSQLPKDRFSAERLKGVDSTLKIQPAKLEDSAVYLCASSLERGNYGYTFGSGTRLTVV.